The 5 T cell receptor beta chains reported below all come from one sample, sequenced in a study of identical twins. Using its own MiXCR run on the 5' RACE reads, TCRdb lists one record per CDR3 protein. The table has approximately 1.8 million distinct CDR3 sequences, about 30% seen once. The sequencing input was cord blood. These receptor sequences come from a newborn girl in good health.

The V call is TRBV28, the J call TRBJ2-5; the D call may be TRBD1 or TRBD2 (5 bases each). TRBJ2-7 matches the DNA end more closely, so the J call is doubtful. Germline assignment: CDR1 MDHEN and CDR2 SYDVKM. The CDR3 sequence is 13 residues long. As DNA, the CDR3 is TGTGCCAGCAGTTCGGGGCAGGAAAACGAGCAGTACTTC. This codes for CASSSGQENEQYF.

V and J are TRBV2 and TRBJ1-1, with D perhaps TRBD1 (5 bases). V lost 4 bases and J lost 0, with 9 bases in between. CDR3 length equals 14 residues. Germline CDR1 is SNHLY and CDR2 is FYNNEI. The CDR3, as DNA: TGTGCCAGCAGTGTCGGGACGTTGAACACTGAAGCTTTCTTT. Encoded protein: CASSVGTLNTEAFF.

The V call is TRBV6-5, the J call TRBJ1-6, with 7 bases lining up with TRBD1. The V segment lost 2 bases and the J segment 2 bases; nucleotides outside the gene matches: 3. CDR1 is MNHEY and CDR2 is SVGAGI in the germline V gene. The CDR3 spans 16 residues. DNA for the CDR3: TGTGCCAGCAGTTACACCGGACAGGCCTATAATTCACCCCTCCACTTT. Protein sequence: CASSYTGQAYNSPLHF.

V is TRBV7-6 and J is TRBJ1-5, with D possibly TRBD1 on 6 matching bases. V lost 2 bases and J lost 6, with 23 bases in between. This CDR3 is 18 amino acids long. CDR1 SGHVS and CDR2 FNYEAQ come from the germline V gene. Here the CDR3 DNA reads TGTGCCAGCAGCTTATCTGCGGGAACAGGGCTAGGGGGTCAGCCCCAGCATTTT. This codes for CASSLSAGTGLGGQPQHF. Full variable domain (missing parts from reference TRBV7-6 and TRBJ1-5): GAGVSQSPRYKVTKRGQDVALRCDPISGHVSLYWYRQALGQGPEFLTYFNYEAQQDKSGLPNDRFSAERPEGSISTLTIQRTEQRDSAMYRCASSLSAGTGLGGQPQHFGDGTRLSIL.

This clonotype was observed once. This rearrangement joins TRBV9 to TRBJ2-1; the match to TRBD2 covers 9 bases. V was clipped by 4 bases and J by 5 bases; unmatched bases: 10. Germline assignment: CDR1 SGDLS and CDR2 YYNGEE. The CDR3 extends over 16 amino acids. CDR3 nucleotides: TGTGCCAGCAGCACCGATAGCGGGAGAGTCAACAATGAGCAGTTCTTC. Its protein is CASSTDSGRVNNEQFF.